This T cell receptor beta chain originates from a study of T-cell reconstitution after alpha-beta-depleted transplantation in children. Study outcomes and limitations: Roughly two months post-transplant, alpha-beta T cells reportedly originated from several hundred graft clones that had expanded. T-cell numbers and diversity one year post-transplant derived largely from freshly generated T cells. Recipient T cells and thymic progenitors that survived gave rise to the high TCRbeta diversity observed at day 60 in some patients.

This clonotype turned up a few times. No antigen is known for it. CDR3 length: 16 amino acids. J gave up 3 bases and V 1 base, and 7 bases lay outside the gene matches. The germline V gene encodes CDR1 MGHRA and CDR2 YSYEKL. Unique molecular identifiers tagged the TCRbeta library. TCRdb re-called the PCR reads with MiXCR, one entry per CDR3 protein. The table shows fewer than 400,000 distinct CDR3 sequences, with approximately 23% occurring only once. This TCR derives from a male patient younger than 18 who had a stem cell transplant for acute lymphoblastic leukemia, so the T cells may come from the graft donor. Sequenced here: PBMCs, mostly from graft donor cells, sampled 180 days after TCRalphabeta/CD19-depleted stem cell transplant. The V and J genes are TRBV4-1 and TRBJ2-7, with 9 nucleotides matching TRBD2. CDR3 DNA: TGCGCCAGCAGCCAAGCGTGGCTAGCGGGGCGCTACGAGCAGTACTTC. It translates to CASSQAWLAGRYEQYF.